This TCR beta chain was identified in a study of identical twins (dated by TCRdb to the mid-2010s). As for the study more broadly: TCR alpha and beta repertoires from monozygotic twins, unrelated adults of various ages and cord blood were deep-sequenced to test whether fetal clonotypes persist. To rule out contamination, the twin experiments were replicated at different times with different library preparation protocols. General conclusions and limits of the study: Zero-insertion analyses could be partly confounded by invariant T cells such as MAIT and iNKT, although diverse VJ usage argued against such confounding for most clonotypes. In beta out-of-frame sequences, excess twin sharing was weaker, because having fewer shared sequences lowered the signal-to-noise ratio. Fewer insertions were carried by abundant cord blood beta clonotypes, a similar but weaker trend appeared in young adult naive repertoires, and no such trend appeared in memory repertoires. Because the same donors could not be followed over many years, conclusions were based on cross-sectional statistical analysis. Compared with coincidental sharing between unrelated individuals, out-of-frame TCR alpha sequences shared between twins had an excess of sequences with low generation probability. In monozygotic twins, out-of-frame TCR alpha sharing was systematically underestimated by recombination models, although the models agreed with sharing between unrelated individuals.

The receptor library was made with 5' RACE. The sequencing machine was an Illumina HiSeq 2000. Template switching introduced a universal primer binding site; the final cDNA contained a unique molecular identifier, enabling accurate counting of TCR cDNA molecules. First-strand cDNA for TCR alpha and beta chains was synthesized from specific primers in the conserved constant-segment region. To control for contamination, each cDNA library was double barcoded with a SMART-Mk sample barcode plus Illumina barcodes. TruSeq adapter sequences and Illumina sample barcodes were added in two successive PCR steps. TCR alpha and beta cDNA libraries were sequenced on the Illumina HiSeq platform with custom primers. The paper's data handling went like this. MiGEC processed the raw reads to extract unique molecular identifiers, while MiXCR was used to determine the CDR3 positions. For each individual, recombination models were inferred using an EM algorithm with the repgenHMM and IGoR tools. The analysis of shared clonotypes was done with the tcR package in R, with sharing normalized by the product of cloneset sizes. Out-of-frame nonproductive sequences were analyzed to study raw recombination free of thymic and clonal selection effects. TCRdb trimmed public reads at Q25 via fastp, called clones via MiXCR and kept in-frame beta chains. One record per CDR3 amino acid sequence lists the most common genes and DNA. The V and J calls were not made by the authors but by TCRdb's processing. Here the sample has approximately 620,000 distinct CDR3 sequences; under 9% occur a single time. 0.98% of the sample is taken by the ten largest.

As for this clonotype: What this receptor recognizes is not known. No much larger clone is present one base from it, and per-base qualities are unavailable.

Every donor in the study was a healthy Caucasian. Three pairs of female monozygotic twins, all aged about 18 to 30 years, were included in the twin cohort. Peripheral blood mononuclear cells were used as the source from which RNA for TCR libraries was isolated. The CDR3 measures 13 amino acids from cysteine to phenylalanine. The entry retains the CDR3 DNA only, 39 bases that are in frame from base 1. CDR1 and CDR2, per the germline V gene (reference sequence), are LGHDT and YNNKEL. V loses 3 bases of germline sequence and J loses 3 bases, and the interval between the two ends is 9 bases. These data were also filed under a second study, of yellow fever vaccine responses in identical twins. As that second paper reports: The authors reported that the T cell response to vaccination in identical twins appeared partly convergent and partly personalized. Focusing on identical twins, the study followed the T cell clones that responded to the vaccine, and did so with precision.

Recombination connected TRBV3-1 to TRBJ2-7; the D segment cannot be called with confidence. Sequencing was performed on PBMCs. This sequence was found in a woman aged 18 to 35 in good health. The CDR3 in this case is CASSQERFYEQYF. The nucleotides read TGTGCCAGCAGCCAGGAGCGATTCTACGAGCAGTACTTC.